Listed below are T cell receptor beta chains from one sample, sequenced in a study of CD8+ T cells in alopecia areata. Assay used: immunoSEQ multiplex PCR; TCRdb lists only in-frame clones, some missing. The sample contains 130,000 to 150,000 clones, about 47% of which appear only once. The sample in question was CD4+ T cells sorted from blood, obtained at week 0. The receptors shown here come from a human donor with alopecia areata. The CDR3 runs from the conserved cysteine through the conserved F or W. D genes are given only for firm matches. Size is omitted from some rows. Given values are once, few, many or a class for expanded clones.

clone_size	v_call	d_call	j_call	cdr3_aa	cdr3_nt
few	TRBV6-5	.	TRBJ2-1	CASSTTSEQFF	TGTGCCAGCAGTACCACTTCTGAGCAGTTCTTC
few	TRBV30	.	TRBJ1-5	CAWSWDINQPQHF	TGTGCCTGGAGTTGGGACATTAATCAGCCCCAGCATTTT
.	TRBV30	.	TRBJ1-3	CAWRAPQGLRGNTIYF	TGTGCCTGGAGAGCTCCTCAGGGACTCCGTGGAAACACCATATATTTT
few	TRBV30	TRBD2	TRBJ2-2	CAWRRTSVTGELFF	TGTGCCTGGAGGAGGACTAGCGTCACCGGGGAGCTGTTTTTT
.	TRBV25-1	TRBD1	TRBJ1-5	CASSESKPGTGGNQPQHF	TGTGCCAGCAGTGAATCTAAACCCGGGACAGGGGGCAATCAGCCCCAGCATTTT
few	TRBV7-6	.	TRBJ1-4	CASSDSPGARVF	TGTGCCAGCAGCGATAGTCCGGGAGCCCGGGTTTTT
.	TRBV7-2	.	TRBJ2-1	CASGQNYYNEQFF	TGTGCCAGCGGACAAAACTATTACAATGAGCAGTTCTTC
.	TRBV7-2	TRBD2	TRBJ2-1	CASSLTSGRADEQFF	TGTGCCAGCAGCTTAACCAGCGGGAGGGCCGATGAGCAGTTCTTC
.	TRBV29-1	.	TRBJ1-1	CSVQSNTEAFF	TGCAGCGTCCAGTCGAACACTGAAGCTTTCTTT
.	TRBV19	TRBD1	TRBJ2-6	CASSSYRGPGSGANVLTF	TGTGCCAGTAGCTCCTATAGGGGGCCAGGGTCTGGGGCCAACGTCCTGACTTTC
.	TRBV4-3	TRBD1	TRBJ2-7	CASSQVRDSSYEQYF	TGCGCCAGCAGCCAAGTCCGGGACAGTTCCTACGAGCAGTACTTC
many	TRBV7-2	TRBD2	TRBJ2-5	CASSAGLAAGVETQYF	TGTGCCAGCAGCGCGGGACTAGCGGCTGGGGTGGAGACCCAGTACTTC
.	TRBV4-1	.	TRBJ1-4	CASSQEEAFNEKLFF	TGCGCCAGCAGCCAAGAGGAGGCGTTTAATGAAAAACTGTTTTTT
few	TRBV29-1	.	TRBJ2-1	CSVAVSGTNEQFF	TGCAGCGTTGCGGTTTCTGGGACGAATGAGCAGTTCTTC
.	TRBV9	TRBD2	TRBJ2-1	CASSAGTSGSREQFF	TGTGCCAGCAGCGCAGGGACTAGCGGGAGTAGGGAGCAGTTCTTC
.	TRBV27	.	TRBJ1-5	CASSLGGLGNQPQHF	TGTGCCAGCAGTTTAGGGGGACTTGGGAATCAGCCCCAGCATTTT
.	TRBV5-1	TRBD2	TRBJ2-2	CASSPLLGLAGGSGELFF	TGCGCCAGCAGCCCCTTACTGGGACTAGCGGGAGGAAGCGGGGAGCTGTTTTTT
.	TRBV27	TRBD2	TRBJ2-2	CASSSIKLVSGVPGELFF	TGTGCCAGCAGTTCCATCAAGTTAGTTAGCGGGGTACCCGGGGAGCTGTTTTTT
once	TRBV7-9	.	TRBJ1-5	CASSPPGSNQPQHF	TGTGCCAGCAGTCCTCCAGGAAGCAATCAGCCCCAGCATTTT
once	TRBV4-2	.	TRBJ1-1	CASSQEIPNTEAFF	TGTGCCAGCAGCCAAGAGATTCCGAACACTGAAGCTTTCTTT
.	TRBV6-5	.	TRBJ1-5	CASSYVGGNQPQHF	TGTGCCAGCAGTTACGTGGGAGGCAATCAGCCCCAGCATTTT
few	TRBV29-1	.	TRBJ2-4	CSVEGLAKNIQYF	TGCAGCGTTGAGGGACTAGCCAAAAACATTCAGTACTTC
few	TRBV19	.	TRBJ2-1	CASSYHNNEQFF	TGTGCCAGTAGTTACCACAACAATGAGCAGTTCTTC
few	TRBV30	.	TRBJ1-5	CAWKSRMDQPQHF	TGTGCCTGGAAATCCCGAATGGATCAGCCCCAGCATTTT
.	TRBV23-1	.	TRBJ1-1	CASSQWEAFF	TGCGCCAGCAGTCAATGGGAAGCTTTCTTT
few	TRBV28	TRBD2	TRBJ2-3	CASSPGLAGAANTQYF	TGTGCCAGCAGCCCCGGACTAGCGGGAGCGGCAAATACGCAGTATTTT
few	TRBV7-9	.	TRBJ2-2	CASSLERISLGELFF	TGTGCCAGCAGCTTGGAACGGATAAGTCTCGGGGAGCTGTTTTTT